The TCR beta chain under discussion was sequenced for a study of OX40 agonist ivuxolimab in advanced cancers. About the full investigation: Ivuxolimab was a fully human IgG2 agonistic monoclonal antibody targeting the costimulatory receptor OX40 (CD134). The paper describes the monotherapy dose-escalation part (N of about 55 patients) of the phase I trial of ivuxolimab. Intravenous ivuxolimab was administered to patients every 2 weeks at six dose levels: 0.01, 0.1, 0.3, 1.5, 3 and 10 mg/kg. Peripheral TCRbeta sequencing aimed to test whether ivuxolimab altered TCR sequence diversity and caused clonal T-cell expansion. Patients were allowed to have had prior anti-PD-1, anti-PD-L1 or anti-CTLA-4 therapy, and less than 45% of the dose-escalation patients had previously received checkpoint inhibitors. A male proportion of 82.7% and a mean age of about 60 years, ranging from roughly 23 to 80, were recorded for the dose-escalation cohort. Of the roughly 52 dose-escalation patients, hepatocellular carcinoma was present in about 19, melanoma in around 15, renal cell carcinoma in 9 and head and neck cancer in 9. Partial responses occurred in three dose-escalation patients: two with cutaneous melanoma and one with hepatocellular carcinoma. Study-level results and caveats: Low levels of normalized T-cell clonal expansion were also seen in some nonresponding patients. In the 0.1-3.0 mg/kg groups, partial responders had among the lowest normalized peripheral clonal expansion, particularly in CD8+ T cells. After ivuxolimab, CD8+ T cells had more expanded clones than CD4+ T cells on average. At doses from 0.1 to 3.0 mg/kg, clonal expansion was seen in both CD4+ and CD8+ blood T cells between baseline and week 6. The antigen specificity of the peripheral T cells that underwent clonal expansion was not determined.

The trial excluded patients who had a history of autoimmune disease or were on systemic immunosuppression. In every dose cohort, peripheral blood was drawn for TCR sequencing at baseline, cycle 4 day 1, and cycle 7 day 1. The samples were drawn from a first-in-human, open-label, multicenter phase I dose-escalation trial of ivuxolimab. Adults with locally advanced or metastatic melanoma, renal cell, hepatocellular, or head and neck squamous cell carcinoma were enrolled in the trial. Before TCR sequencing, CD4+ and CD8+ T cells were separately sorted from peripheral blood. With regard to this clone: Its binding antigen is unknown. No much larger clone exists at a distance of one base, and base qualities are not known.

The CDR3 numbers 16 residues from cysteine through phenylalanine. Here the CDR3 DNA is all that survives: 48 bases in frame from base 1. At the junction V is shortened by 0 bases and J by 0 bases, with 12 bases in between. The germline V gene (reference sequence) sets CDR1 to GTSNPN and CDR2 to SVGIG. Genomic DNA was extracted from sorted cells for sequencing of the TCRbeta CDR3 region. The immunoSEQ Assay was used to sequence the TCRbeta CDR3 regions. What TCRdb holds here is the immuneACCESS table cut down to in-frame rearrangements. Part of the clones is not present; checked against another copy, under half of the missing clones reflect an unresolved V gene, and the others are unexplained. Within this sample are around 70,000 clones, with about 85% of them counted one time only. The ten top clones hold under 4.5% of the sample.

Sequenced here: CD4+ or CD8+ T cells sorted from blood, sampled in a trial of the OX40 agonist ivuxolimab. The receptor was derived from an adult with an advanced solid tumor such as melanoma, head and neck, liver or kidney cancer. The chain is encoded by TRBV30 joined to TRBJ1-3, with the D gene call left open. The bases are TGTGCCTGGAGTGTACTGCCGGGAAGCTCTGGAAACACCATATATTTT. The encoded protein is CAWSVLPGSSGNTIYF.